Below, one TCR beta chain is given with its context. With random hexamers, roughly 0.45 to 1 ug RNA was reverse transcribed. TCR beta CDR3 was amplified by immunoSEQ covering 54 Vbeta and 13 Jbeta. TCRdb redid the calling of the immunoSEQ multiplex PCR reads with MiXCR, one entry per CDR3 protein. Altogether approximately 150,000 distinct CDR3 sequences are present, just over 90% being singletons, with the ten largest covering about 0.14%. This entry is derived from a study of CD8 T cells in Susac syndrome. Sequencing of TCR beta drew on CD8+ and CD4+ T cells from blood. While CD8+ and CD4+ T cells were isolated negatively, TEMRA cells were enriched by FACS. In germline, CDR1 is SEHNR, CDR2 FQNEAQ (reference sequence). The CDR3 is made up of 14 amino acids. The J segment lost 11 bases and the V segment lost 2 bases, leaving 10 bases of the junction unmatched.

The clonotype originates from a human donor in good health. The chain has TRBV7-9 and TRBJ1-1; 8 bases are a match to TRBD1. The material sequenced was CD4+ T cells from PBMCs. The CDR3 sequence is CASSLIAGGANAFF. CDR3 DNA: TGTGCCAGCAGCTTAATCGCAGGGGGCGCAAATGCTTTCTTT.